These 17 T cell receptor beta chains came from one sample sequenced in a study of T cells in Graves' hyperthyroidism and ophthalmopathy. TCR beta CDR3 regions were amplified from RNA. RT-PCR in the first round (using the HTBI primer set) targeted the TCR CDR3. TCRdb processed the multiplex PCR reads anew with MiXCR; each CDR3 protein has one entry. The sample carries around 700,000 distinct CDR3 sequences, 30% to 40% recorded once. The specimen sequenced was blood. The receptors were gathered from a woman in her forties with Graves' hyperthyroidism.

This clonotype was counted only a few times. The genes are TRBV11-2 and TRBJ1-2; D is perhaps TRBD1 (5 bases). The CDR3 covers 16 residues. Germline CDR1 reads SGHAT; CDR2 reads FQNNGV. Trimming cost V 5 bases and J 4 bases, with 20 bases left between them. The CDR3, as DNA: TGTGCCAGCAGCCCCCAGGGTGGGGCTACTAGCTATGGCTACACCTTC. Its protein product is CASSPQGGATSYGYTF.

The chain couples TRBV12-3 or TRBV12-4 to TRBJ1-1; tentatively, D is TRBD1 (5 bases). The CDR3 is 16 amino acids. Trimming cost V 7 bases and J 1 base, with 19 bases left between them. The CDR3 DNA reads TGTGCCAGCACCCCCGGGACGCAGCGGGGGAACACTGAAGCTTTCTTT. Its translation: CASTPGTQRGNTEAFF.

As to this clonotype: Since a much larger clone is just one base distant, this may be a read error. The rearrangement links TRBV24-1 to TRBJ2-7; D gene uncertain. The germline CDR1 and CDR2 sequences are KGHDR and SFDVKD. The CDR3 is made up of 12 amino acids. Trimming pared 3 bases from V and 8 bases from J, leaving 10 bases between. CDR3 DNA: TGTGCCACCAGTGATAAAAAGTCCAAGCAGTACTTC. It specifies CATSDKKSKQYF.

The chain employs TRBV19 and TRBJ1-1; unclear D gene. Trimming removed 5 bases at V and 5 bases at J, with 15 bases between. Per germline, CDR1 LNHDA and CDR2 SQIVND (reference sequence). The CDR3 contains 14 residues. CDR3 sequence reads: CASSASRTQTEAFF. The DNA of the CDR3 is TGTGCCAGTAGTGCCTCGAGGACGCAAACTGAAGCTTTCTTT.

Here the CDR3 reads CASSIGLGGVEQFF. The CDR3 region has the DNA TGTGCCAGTAGTATAGGTCTCGGAGGGGTCGAGCAGTTCTTC. The rearrangement joins TRBV19 to TRBJ2-7; D may be TRBD2 (6 bases). The DNA end lines up better with TRBJ2-1; the J call may be wrong. Germline V CDR1 and CDR2: LNHDA, SQIVND (reference sequence). This CDR3 spans 14 amino acids.

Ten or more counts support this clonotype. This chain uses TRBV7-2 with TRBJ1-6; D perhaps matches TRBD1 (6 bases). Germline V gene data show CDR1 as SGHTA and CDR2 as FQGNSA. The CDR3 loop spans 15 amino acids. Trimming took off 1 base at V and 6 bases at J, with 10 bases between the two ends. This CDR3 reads CASSLDQGINSPLHF. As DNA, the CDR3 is TGTGCCAGCAGCTTAGACCAGGGGATTAATTCACCCCTCCACTTT.

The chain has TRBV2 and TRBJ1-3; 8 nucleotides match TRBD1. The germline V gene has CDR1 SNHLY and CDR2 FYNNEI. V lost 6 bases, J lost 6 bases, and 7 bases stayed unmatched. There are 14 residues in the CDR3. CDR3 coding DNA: TGTGCCAGCAGCGAGGGGACAGGAGCAAACACCATATATTTT. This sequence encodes CASSEGTGANTIYF.

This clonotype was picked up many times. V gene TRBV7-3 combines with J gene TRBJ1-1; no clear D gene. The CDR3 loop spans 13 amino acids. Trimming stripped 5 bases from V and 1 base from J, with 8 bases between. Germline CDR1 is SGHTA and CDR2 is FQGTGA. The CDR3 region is CASSRYANTEAFF. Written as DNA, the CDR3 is TGTGCCAGCAGCCGATATGCGAACACTGAAGCTTTCTTT.

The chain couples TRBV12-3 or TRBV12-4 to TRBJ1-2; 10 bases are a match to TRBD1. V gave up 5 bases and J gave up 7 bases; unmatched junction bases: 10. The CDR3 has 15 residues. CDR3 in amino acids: CASSATGGAVGGYTF. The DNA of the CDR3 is TGTGCCAGCAGTGCGACAGGGGGCGCGGTCGGTGGCTACACCTTC.

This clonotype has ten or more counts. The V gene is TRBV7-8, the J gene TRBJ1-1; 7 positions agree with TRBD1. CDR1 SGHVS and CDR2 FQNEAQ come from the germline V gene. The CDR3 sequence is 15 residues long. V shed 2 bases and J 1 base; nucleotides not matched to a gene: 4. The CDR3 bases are TGTGCCAGCAGCTTAAGGGCAGGGGGGAACACTGAAGCTTTCTTT. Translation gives CASSLRAGGNTEAFF.

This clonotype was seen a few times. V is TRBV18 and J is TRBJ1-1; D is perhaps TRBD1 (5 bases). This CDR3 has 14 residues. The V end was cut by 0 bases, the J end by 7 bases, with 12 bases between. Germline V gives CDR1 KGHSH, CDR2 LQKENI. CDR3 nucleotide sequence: TGTGCCAGCTCACCACCCGGGGGGTTCAGTGAAGCTTTCTTT. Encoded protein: CASSPPGGFSEAFF.

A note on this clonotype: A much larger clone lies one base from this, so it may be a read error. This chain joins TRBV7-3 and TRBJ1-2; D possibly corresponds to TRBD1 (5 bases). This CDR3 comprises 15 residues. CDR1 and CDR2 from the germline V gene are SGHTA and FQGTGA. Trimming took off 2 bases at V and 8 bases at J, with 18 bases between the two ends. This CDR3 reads CASSLVGGGEDGYTF. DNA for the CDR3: TGTGCCAGCAGCTTAGTAGGTGGGGGGGAGGACGGCTACACCTTC.

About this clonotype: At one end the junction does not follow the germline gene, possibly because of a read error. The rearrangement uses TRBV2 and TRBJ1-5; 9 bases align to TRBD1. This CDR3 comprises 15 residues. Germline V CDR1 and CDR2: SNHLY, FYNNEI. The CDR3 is CAISVDRGGNQPQHF. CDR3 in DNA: TGTGCCATCAGTGTGGACAGGGGAGGCAATCAGCCCCAGCATTTT.

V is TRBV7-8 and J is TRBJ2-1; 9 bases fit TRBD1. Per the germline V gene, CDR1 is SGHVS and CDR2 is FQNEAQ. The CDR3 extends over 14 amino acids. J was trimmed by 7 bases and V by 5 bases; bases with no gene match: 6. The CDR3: CASSTFGTGNEQFF. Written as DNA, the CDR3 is TGTGCCAGCAGCACCTTTGGGACAGGGAATGAGCAGTTCTTC.

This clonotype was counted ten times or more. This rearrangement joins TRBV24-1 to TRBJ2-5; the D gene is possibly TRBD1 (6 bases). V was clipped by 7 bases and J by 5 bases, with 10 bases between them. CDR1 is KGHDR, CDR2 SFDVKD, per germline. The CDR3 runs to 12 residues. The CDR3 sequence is CATRGAAETQYF. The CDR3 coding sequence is TGTGCCACCAGGGGGGCTGCGGAGACCCAGTACTTC.

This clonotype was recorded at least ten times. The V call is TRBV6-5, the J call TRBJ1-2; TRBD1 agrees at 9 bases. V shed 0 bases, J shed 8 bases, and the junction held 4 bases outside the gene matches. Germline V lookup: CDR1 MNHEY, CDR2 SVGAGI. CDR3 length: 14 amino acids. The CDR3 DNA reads TGTGCCAGCAGTTACTCGAACAGGGGGCGAGGCTACACCTTC. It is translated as CASSYSNRGRGYTF.

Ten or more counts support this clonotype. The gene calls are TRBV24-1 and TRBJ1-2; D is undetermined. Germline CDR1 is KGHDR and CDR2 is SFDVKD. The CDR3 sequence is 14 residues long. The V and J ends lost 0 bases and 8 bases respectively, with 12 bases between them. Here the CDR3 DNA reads TGTGCCACCAGTGATTTGCAAGGAAGAGGGGGCTACACCTTC. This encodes CATSDLQGRGGYTF.